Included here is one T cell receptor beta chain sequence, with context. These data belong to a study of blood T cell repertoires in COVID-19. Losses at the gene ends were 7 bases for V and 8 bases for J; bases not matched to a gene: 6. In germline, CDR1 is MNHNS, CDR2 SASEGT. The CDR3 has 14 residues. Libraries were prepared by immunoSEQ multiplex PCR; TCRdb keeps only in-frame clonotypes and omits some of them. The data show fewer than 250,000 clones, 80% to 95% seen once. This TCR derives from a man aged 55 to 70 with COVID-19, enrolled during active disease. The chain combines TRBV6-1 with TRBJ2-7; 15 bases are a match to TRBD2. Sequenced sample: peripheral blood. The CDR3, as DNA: TGTGCCAGCATCCCGGGACTAGCGGGAGGCAAGCAGTACTTC. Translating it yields CASIPGLAGGKQYF.